Listed here is a single TCR beta chain. Clones were read by immunoSEQ multiplex PCR, and TCRdb kept only the in-frame ones, dropping some. The repertoire holds tens of thousands of clones, 85% to 95% seen once, with less than 0.8% in the top ten. The sample belongs to a study of T cell changes during pregnancy in multiple sclerosis. This CDR3 contains 13 residues. CDR1 and CDR2 (germline): MNHEY, SVGAGI. V was cut by 5 bases and J by 8 bases, with 10 bases left in between. The V gene is TRBV6-5, the J gene TRBJ1-6; maybe TRBD1 (6 bases). This sequence originates from a female donor with multiple sclerosis, enrolled in a pregnancy study. The sequencing here drew on CD4+ T cells from peripheral blood mononuclear cells, taken in the third trimester of pregnancy. CDR3 in amino acids: CASSGDTYSPLHF. The CDR3 coding sequence is TGTGCCAGCAGTGGGGACACGTATTCACCCCTCCACTTT.